The TCR beta chain under discussion was sequenced for a study of metastatic and nonmetastatic thyroid tumors. In the study overall: Thyroid patients, malignant and benign, had repertoires compared across blood and tumor or nodule tissue.

This CDR3 is 14 amino acids long. The V and J ends lost 6 bases and 4 bases, in that order; junction bases with no gene match: 6. The germline gives CDR1 MDHEN, CDR2 SYDVKM. Each patient went into thyroid surgery without having received any treatment. TCRdb used MiXCR to call clones anew from the PCR reads. The sample consists of about 22,000 clones, roughly a sixth of them appearing once. On this clone: Because it lacks the conserved phenylalanine or tryptophan at the end, this CDR3 is likely a read error.

The rearrangement links TRBV28 to TRBJ1-5, with 7 bases aligning to TRBD1. This TCR came from a male donor with papillary thyroid cancer or a benign thyroid nodule (not recorded which). Some clones in this sample may be carry-over from other donors' samples. Specimen: adjacent normal tissue. CDR3 amino acids: CASRGGGLNQPQHC. The DNA for the CDR3 is TGTGCCAGCAGGGGAGGGGGCCTAAATCAGCCCCAGCATTGT.